This T cell receptor (beta chain) was identified during a study of identical twins. This CDR3 contains 13 residues. Germline values: CDR1 SGHDN, CDR2 FVKESK. Trimming pared 1 base from V and 4 bases from J, leaving 4 bases between. Study-level points and caveats: Carriage of fewer insertions was seen in abundant cord blood beta clonotypes, whereas memory repertoires showed none.

TCRdb analysed the 5' RACE reads with MiXCR anew, one entry per CDR3 protein. The top ten clones hold 1.6% of a sample with some 600,000 distinct CDR3 sequences, around 7.4% of them seen once. The donor group consisted entirely of healthy Caucasians. This clonotype has at least ten counts. As yet, its antigen is unknown. This same sample was also taken into another study, of yellow fever vaccine responses in identical twins.

Sample: PBMCs. The receptor was isolated from a woman in her late teens or twenties in good health. The gene calls are TRBV14 and TRBJ2-2; D uncertain. The CDR3 DNA reads as TGTGCCAGCAGCCAAGCATTCACCGGGGAGCTGTTTTTT. This codes for CASSQAFTGELFF.